These 32 T cell receptor beta chains originate from one sample sequenced in a study of cytomegalovirus exposure and HLA in healthy donors. The PCR contained 60 Vbeta and 13 Jbeta primers. TCRdb's table, derived via immunoSEQ multiplex PCR, lists solely in-frame clones and lacks some. The sample lists about 180,000 clones, over 65% occurring once. The sequencing input was PBMCs. The receptors here all came from a man between 18 and 35 years old in good health and CMV-seronegative.

V and J are TRBV7-9 and TRBJ2-1; TRBD2 matches 7 bases. V lost 3 bases and J lost 5; bases outside the gene matches: 7. CDR3 length: 15 residues. Germline loops: CDR1 SEHNR, CDR2 FQNEAQ (reference sequence). The CDR3 coding sequence is TGTGCCAGCAGCTTTCGAGCGGGGCCCGACAATGAGCAGTTCTTC. This sequence encodes CASSFRAGPDNEQFF.

This chain connects TRBV6-6 to TRBJ1-5, with a possible D match to TRBD1 (5 bases). V dropped 6 bases and J dropped 6 bases, with 15 bases sitting between them. The germline V gene encodes CDR1 MNHNY and CDR2 SVGAGI (reference sequence). This CDR3 has 14 amino acids. The CDR3 sequence is CASSDGGVGQPQHF. The CDR3 DNA reads TGTGCCAGCAGCGATGGGGGGGTGGGTCAGCCCCAGCATTTT.

Only one count was recorded for this clone. V and J are TRBV6-5 and TRBJ2-7, with TRBD1 identical over 8 bases. V lost 0 bases, J lost 6 bases, and 4 bases stayed unmatched. Germline V gives CDR1 MNHEY, CDR2 SVGAGI. This CDR3 region has 14 residues. CDR3 DNA: TGTGCCAGCAGTTACTCGGGGACAGGAGGCGAGCAGTACTTC. Amino acids: CASSYSGTGGEQYF.

J is TRBJ2-7 and V is TRBV7-9; tentative D call: TRBD2 (6 bases). Looked up from germline, CDR1 is SEHNR and CDR2 is FQNEAQ (reference sequence). Trimming pared 5 bases from V and 0 bases from J, leaving 17 bases between. There are 16 residues in the CDR3. The CDR3 is CASSAGRGLSSYEQYF. The CDR3 DNA is TGTGCCAGCAGCGCAGGTAGGGGACTGAGCTCCTACGAGCAGTACTTC.

The V call is TRBV5-4, the J call TRBJ2-2; the D gene is possibly TRBD1 (6 bases). Germline V gene sequence: CDR1 SGHNT, CDR2 YYREEE (reference sequence). Trimming removed 0 bases at V and 5 bases at J, with 11 bases between. The CDR3 runs to 15 residues. The CDR3 sequence is CASSLVQGGTGELFF. The DNA for the CDR3 is TGTGCCAGCAGCTTGGTACAGGGTGGAACCGGGGAGCTGTTTTTT.

J is TRBJ2-1 and V is TRBV14; 7 bases are shared with TRBD1. The CDR3 has 16 residues. Germline loops: CDR1 SGHDN, CDR2 FVKESK. V dropped 4 bases and J dropped 0; count of bases not matched to a gene: 6. The CDR3 region has the DNA TGTGCCAGCAGCCCGCCGACAGGGAGCTCCTACAATGAGCAGTTCTTC. Translating it yields CASSPPTGSSYNEQFF. The whole variable domain, remainder taken from reference TRBV14 and TRBJ2-1, is EAGVTQFPSHSVIEKGQTVTLRCDPISGHDNLYWYRRVMGKEIKFLLHFVKESKQDESGMPNNRFLAERTGGTYSTLKVQPAELEDSGVYFCASSPPTGSSYNEQFFGPGTRLTVL.

This chain uses TRBV29-1 with TRBJ1-1; D might be TRBD1 (5 bases). From germline, CDR1 is SQVTM and CDR2 ANQGSEA. This CDR3 is built from 12 residues. V was pared by 4 bases and J by 6 bases, with 12 bases between. This chain's CDR3 is CSVGTGEAEAFF. The CDR3 region has the DNA TGCAGCGTTGGGACGGGGGAAGCTGAAGCTTTCTTT. Full variable domain (remainder filled in from reference TRBV29-1 and TRBJ1-1): SAVISQKPSRDICQRGTSLTIQCQVDSQVTMMFWYRQQPGQSLTLIATANQGSEATYESGFVIDKFPISRPNLTFSTLTVSNMSPEDSSIYLCSVGTGEAEAFFGQGTRLTVV.

J is TRBJ2-7 and V is TRBV7-2; perhaps TRBD2 as D (6 bases). The germline CDR1 and CDR2 sequences are SGHTA and FQGNSA. V lost 1 base and J lost 1, with 11 bases in between. The CDR3 runs to 15 residues. As DNA, the CDR3 is TGTGCCAGCAGCTTAGAAGGGGCGGGGTCCTACGAGCAGTACTTC. Its protein is CASSLEGAGSYEQYF. The full variable domain, in which reference TRBV7-2 and TRBJ2-7 provide the parts outside the CDR3, is GAGVSQSPSNKVTEKGKDVELRCDPISGHTALYWYRQSLGQGLEFLIYFQGNSAPDKSGLPSDRFSAERTGGSVSTLTIQRTQQEDSAVYLCASSLEGAGSYEQYFGPGTRLTVT.

This chain joins TRBV29-1 and TRBJ2-1; tentative D call: TRBD2 (6 bases). Trimming pared 2 bases from V and 3 bases from J, leaving 8 bases between. Germline V gene lookup returns CDR1 SQVTM and CDR2 ANQGSEA. CDR3 length: 13 residues. The DNA for the CDR3 is TGCAGCGTTGAACCGGGAGACTACAATGAGCAGTTCTTC. Encoded protein: CSVEPGDYNEQFF.

This clone was recorded once. The V gene is TRBV19, the J gene TRBJ1-1, with no clear D. Trimming cost V 5 bases and J 7 bases, with 17 bases left between them. Looked up from germline, CDR1 is LNHDA and CDR2 is SQIVND (reference sequence). The CDR3 consists of 14 residues. The CDR3 region is CASSFRGTGVEAFF. In nucleotides, the CDR3 is TGTGCCAGTAGTTTCCGAGGAACGGGAGTTGAAGCTTTCTTT.

This chain joins TRBV19 and TRBJ2-3; D might be TRBD2 (5 bases). The V end lost 1 base, the J end lost 6 bases, and 14 bases lay between the germline ends. The CDR3 is 15 residues long. Germline V lookup: CDR1 LNHDA, CDR2 SQIVND (reference sequence). The CDR3 here is CASSIGGSMRDTQYF. DNA of the CDR3: TGTGCCAGTAGTATAGGTGGGAGTATGAGGGATACGCAGTATTTT.

This clone was seen a handful of times. The chain combines TRBV7-9 with TRBJ1-1; D is perhaps TRBD1 (6 bases). Trimming removed 0 bases from V and 4 bases from J, with 12 bases in between. This CDR3 is built from 15 residues. CDR1 SEHNR and CDR2 FQNEAQ come from the germline V gene (reference sequence). CDR3 loop: CASSLAYQGSTEAFF. CDR3 in DNA: TGTGCCAGCAGCTTAGCGTATCAGGGGAGCACTGAAGCTTTCTTT.

CDR3 nucleotides: TGCAGCGCTACACGGACTAGCGGGACCACAGATACGCAGTATTTT. It is translated as CSATRTSGTTDTQYF. The chain carries TRBV29-1 and TRBJ2-3, with 12 bases lining up with TRBD2. The V segment lost 7 bases and the J segment 2 bases; nucleotides outside the gene matches: 7. Germline-derived CDR1 and CDR2 are SQVTM and ANQGSEA. The CDR3 extends over 15 amino acids.

The rearrangement joins TRBV5-1 to TRBJ2-6; 7 nucleotides agree with TRBD1. J was trimmed by 2 bases and V by 5 bases; bases with no gene match: 13. The CDR3 runs to 18 residues. CDR1 is SGHRS, CDR2 YFSETQ, per germline. In nucleotides, the CDR3 is TGCGCCAGCAGTTCGATGAGACAGGGCGGTACTGGGGCCAACGTCCTGACTTTC. Its protein product is CASSSMRQGGTGANVLTF.

The rearrangement uses TRBV4-3 and TRBJ2-1; perhaps TRBD2 as D (5 bases). The CDR3 runs 15 residues. CDR1 is LGHNA, CDR2 YSLEER, per germline. V was shortened by 3 bases and J by 10 bases, with 19 bases between the two germline ends. The chain's CDR3 is CASSHLLAGKGEQFF. In nucleotides, the CDR3 is TGCGCCAGCAGCCACCTCTTGGCGGGTAAGGGCGAGCAGTTCTTC.

The CDR3 loop is CASSLALQATNEKLFF. The CDR3 DNA reads TGCGCCAGCAGCTTGGCCTTACAAGCAACTAATGAAAAACTGTTTTTT. The V gene is TRBV5-1, the J gene TRBJ1-4; D gene unclear. V gave up 0 bases and J gave up 0 bases, with 9 bases separating them. The CDR3 is 16 amino acids. Germline V gene sequence: CDR1 SGHRS, CDR2 YFSETQ.

This chain joins TRBV5-1 and TRBJ2-1; 8 positions match TRBD2. The V gene's germline CDR1 is SGHRS and CDR2 YFSETQ. J was trimmed by 0 bases and V by 2 bases; bases with no gene match: 13. CDR3 length: 19 residues. This CDR3 reads CASSFRGTMAGGSYNEQFF. The CDR3 nucleotides are TGCGCCAGCAGCTTCAGAGGGACTATGGCGGGAGGCTCCTACAATGAGCAGTTCTTC. Combining the CDR3 with reference TRBV5-1 and TRBJ2-1 gives the whole variable domain KAGVTQTPRYLIKTRGQQVTLSCSPISGHRSVSWYQQTPGQGLQFLFEYFSETQRNKGNFPGRFSGRQFSNSRSEMNVSTLELGDSALYLCASSFRGTMAGGSYNEQFFGPGTRLTVL.

A word on this clone: Other nucleotide sequences in the sample specify the same CDR3. This chain connects TRBV18 to TRBJ1-2, with 8 bases matching TRBD1. This CDR3 region has 13 residues. V lost 5 bases and J lost 4; bases outside the gene matches: 3. The germline CDR1 and CDR2 sequences are KGHSH and LQKENI. In DNA, the CDR3 is TGTGCCAGCTCAACTGGACAGGGCTATGGCTACACCTTC. It yields the protein CASSTGQGYGYTF.

This clone was counted once. This chain links TRBV30 with TRBJ2-5, with D maybe TRBD2 (6 bases). CDR1 GTSNPN and CDR2 SVGIG come from the germline V gene (reference sequence). The CDR3 covers 12 residues. Trimming took 0 bases from V and 8 from J, leaving 10 bases between them. The CDR3 loop is CAWSVRGSTQYF. The CDR3 bases are TGTGCCTGGAGTGTACGGGGGTCTACCCAGTACTTC.

This chain uses TRBV6-5 with TRBJ1-5; 7 nucleotides align to TRBD1. The CDR3 is made up of 14 amino acids. The V gene's germline CDR1 is MNHEY and CDR2 SVGAGI. With V trimmed by 7 bases and J by 6 bases, 9 bases remained unmatched. In DNA form, the CDR3 reads TGTGCCAGCATGAAAGGGGGCTCGGTTCAGCCCCAGCATTTT. It codes for CASMKGGSVQPQHF.

V gene TRBV2 combines with J gene TRBJ2-7; tentative D call: TRBD1 (6 bases). The CDR3 loop spans 11 amino acids. From germline, CDR1 is SNHLY and CDR2 FYNNEI. V was pared by 8 bases and J by 2 bases, with 7 bases between. The CDR3: CASGQTYEQYF. CDR3 DNA: TGTGCCAGCGGACAGACCTACGAGCAGTACTTC.

This clone was seen just once. The rearrangement uses TRBV2 and TRBJ2-5; 7 bases map to TRBD1. The V segment lost 5 bases and the J segment 1 base; nucleotides outside the gene matches: 4. CDR3 length: 14 amino acids. Germline values: CDR1 SNHLY, CDR2 FYNNEI. The CDR3 DNA sequence: TGTGCCAGCAGTCCCGGGACAGCCCAAGAGACCCAGTACTTC. This sequence encodes CASSPGTAQETQYF.

This clone showed up just a few times. The gene calls are TRBV27 and TRBJ1-1; D perhaps matches TRBD1 (5 bases). In germline, CDR1 is MNHEY, CDR2 SMNVEV (reference sequence). Trimming removed 2 bases from V and 7 bases from J, with 20 bases in between. The CDR3 has 16 amino acids. The CDR3 DNA is TGTGCCAGCAGTTTAGGGGGGGAAGGACTTATTATTGAAGCTTTCTTT. It specifies CASSLGGEGLIIEAFF.

The rearrangement joins TRBV9 to TRBJ2-3, with D perhaps matching TRBD2 (7 bases). The V and J ends lost 1 base and 5 bases respectively, with 11 bases between them. From germline, CDR1 is SGDLS and CDR2 YYNGEE. CDR3 length: 14 amino acids. The CDR3 DNA reads as TGTGCCAGCAGCGTACGGGGGGCAGGAGATACGCAGTATTTT. Translation: CASSVRGAGDTQYF.

The chain carries TRBV5-6 and TRBJ2-3; perhaps TRBD2 as D (6 bases). CDR1 SGHDT and CDR2 YYEEEE come from the germline V gene. Trimming removed 3 bases from V and 5 bases from J, with 13 bases in between. The CDR3 contains 14 residues. The CDR3 nucleotides read TGTGCCAGCAGCTCGGTAGCGGAGGGAGATACGCAGTATTTT. Translation: CASSSVAEGDTQYF.

This clone has just one count. V gene TRBV5-4 combines with J gene TRBJ1-1; D may be TRBD1 (5 bases). The CDR3 sequence is 14 residues long. Per the germline V gene, CDR1 is SGHNT and CDR2 is YYREEE (reference sequence). The V end was cut by 0 bases, the J end by 2 bases, with 8 bases between. CDR3 DNA sequence: TGTGCCAGCAGCTTGGTCGGGGGAAACACTGAAGCTTTCTTT. It translates to CASSLVGGNTEAFF.

J is TRBJ2-7 and V is TRBV30, with D possibly TRBD1 on 8 matching bases. Germline V gene lookup returns CDR1 GTSNPN and CDR2 SVGIG (reference sequence). V lost 2 bases, J lost 2 bases, and 19 bases lay in between. This CDR3 has 16 residues. CDR3 amino acids: CAWSSTGGDWTYEQYF. The CDR3 DNA reads as TGTGCCTGGAGTTCAACAGGGGGGGATTGGACCTACGAGCAGTACTTC.

The genes are TRBV11-2 and TRBJ2-3, with D perhaps matching TRBD1 (6 bases). The CDR3 is 12 residues long. V was trimmed by 5 bases and J by 14 bases, leaving 17 bases between them. Looked up from germline, CDR1 is SGHAT and CDR2 is FQNNGV. CDR3 nucleotide sequence: TGTGCCAGCAGCACCCCCCTAGGGGGAATGTATTTT. Translation: CASSTPLGGMYF.

This chain uses TRBV19 with TRBJ1-5; D is ambiguous. V was pared by 3 bases and J by 3 bases, with 12 bases between. The CDR3 totals 15 residues. Germline V gene data show CDR1 as LNHDA and CDR2 as SQIVND (reference sequence). The CDR3, as DNA: TGTGCCAGTAGTATTCGGGGTGGGGACAATCAGCCCCAGCATTTT. This encodes CASSIRGGDNQPQHF.

The rearrangement uses TRBV7-3 and TRBJ1-1, with D perhaps matching TRBD1 (5 bases). Looked up from germline, CDR1 is SGHTA and CDR2 is FQGTGA. V was pared by 2 bases and J by 0 bases, with 7 bases between. This CDR3 has 14 residues. CDR3 DNA sequence: TGTGCCAGCAGCTTAGGGGCTATGAACACTGAAGCTTTCTTT. Translation gives CASSLGAMNTEAFF.

The genes are TRBV19 and TRBJ2-7; 7 nucleotides align to TRBD1. J gave up 2 bases and V 5 bases, and 6 bases lay outside the gene matches. The CDR3 runs to 14 residues. Germline values: CDR1 LNHDA, CDR2 SQIVND (reference sequence). CDR3 nucleotides: TGTGCCAGTAGTTCCAGGGGGTTAGCCTACGAGCAGTACTTC. Its translation: CASSSRGLAYEQYF.

The J gene is TRBJ2-6, the V gene TRBV21-1; the tabulated D call, TRBD1, remains unverified against the DNA. TRBV21-1 is termed a pseudogene. The CDR3 consists of 23 residues. CDR3 region: CASSKRPRRNSGGANPGANVLTF. The CDR3 coding sequence is TGTGCCAGCAGCAAACGGCCCCGGCGGAATTCTGGGGGCGCGAATCCTGGGGCCAACGTCCTGACTTTC.